The 30 T cell receptor beta chains in this list originate from one sample, sequenced in a study of blood T cell repertoires in COVID-19. This table comes from immunoSEQ multiplex PCR, and its TCRdb copy is limited to in-frame clones, with some not included. Of tens of thousands of clones listed, about 90% are singletons. What was sequenced was peripheral blood. The receptors here all came from a man older than 75 with acute or convalescent COVID-19.

V is TRBV12-5 and J is TRBJ2-3; 12 nucleotides match TRBD2. Germline lookup yields CDR1 LGHNT and CDR2 FRNRAP. This CDR3 is built from 18 residues. Trimming at V came to 1 base and at J to 2 bases, leaving 7 bases not matched to a gene. CDR3 sequence: CASGLGRLAGDPTDTQYF. The CDR3 DNA sequence: TGTGCTAGTGGTTTGGGCAGACTAGCGGGGGACCCCACAGATACGCAGTATTTT.

The chain links TRBV6-5 to TRBJ1-2; tentatively, D is TRBD1 (6 bases). V was clipped by 6 bases and J by 4 bases, with 18 bases between them. Per germline, CDR1 MNHEY and CDR2 SVGAGI. CDR3 size: 15 residues. This CDR3 reads CASSTTQTGSYGYTF. The DNA of the CDR3 is TGTGCCAGCAGCACCACCCAGACAGGCTCCTATGGCTACACCTTC.

The CDR3 is CASSWRGSNQPQHF. The CDR3 region has the DNA TGTGCCAGCAGTTGGAGGGGAAGCAATCAGCCCCAGCATTTT. The chain uses TRBV6-5 and TRBJ1-5, with a possible D match to TRBD1 (5 bases). Germline CDR1 MNHEY, CDR2 SVGAGI. The CDR3 is 14 residues long. Trimming stripped 4 bases from V and 1 base from J, with 8 bases between.

V usage is TRBV9 and J usage is TRBJ1-2, with no clear D. V dropped 5 bases and J dropped 3 bases, with 8 bases sitting between them. The CDR3 consists of 12 residues. Germline values: CDR1 SGDLS, CDR2 YYNGEE. CDR3 nucleotide sequence: TGTGCCAGCAGTAGGGAGGACTATGGCTACACCTTC. Protein: CASSREDYGYTF.

The CDR3 loop reads CASLPLGLTGELFF. CDR3 nucleotides: TGTGCCAGCCTTCCTTTGGGCCTCACCGGGGAGCTGTTTTTT. The gene calls are TRBV7-2 and TRBJ2-2; D gene uncertain. V was cut by 8 bases and J by 4 bases, with 14 bases left in between. Germline lookup yields CDR1 SGHTA and CDR2 FQGNSA. There are 14 residues in the CDR3.

The genes are TRBV4-2 and TRBJ1-3; D remains unclear. Trimming left V 0 bases short and J 2 bases short, with 5 bases between. There are 14 residues in the CDR3. Germline V gene data show CDR1 as LGHNA and CDR2 as YNFKEQ. The CDR3 sequence is CASSQDLAGNTIYF. CDR3 in DNA: TGTGCCAGCAGCCAAGATCTTGCTGGAAACACCATATATTTT.

The genes are TRBV7-3 and TRBJ1-2, with 8 bases that match TRBD1. Looked up from germline, CDR1 is SGHTA and CDR2 is FQGTGA. J lost 2 bases, V lost 3 bases, and 2 bases had no gene match. The CDR3 sequence is 14 residues long. CDR3 sequence reads: CASSLDRENYGYTF. The CDR3 DNA sequence: TGTGCCAGCAGCTTGGACAGGGAGAACTATGGCTACACCTTC.

This clone has more than one count but fewer than ten. The V and J genes are TRBV2 and TRBJ2-1, with TRBD2 identical over 8 bases. The ends lost 6 bases at V and 10 bases at J; junction bases unmatched: 2. CDR1 is SNHLY, CDR2 FYNNEI, per germline. This CDR3 comprises 11 residues. The CDR3 DNA sequence: TGTGCCAGCAGGCGGGGGGACGAGCAGTTCTTC. This codes for CASRRGDEQFF.

The V gene is TRBV7-3, the J gene TRBJ2-3; 11 nucleotides align to TRBD2. The V gene's germline CDR1 is SGHTA and CDR2 FQGTGA. The trim removed 5 bases at V and 0 bases at J, leaving 4 bases unmatched. The CDR3 length is 16 residues. The CDR3 DNA is TGTGCCAGCAGCCAGCTAGCGGGGGGAAGCACAGATACGCAGTATTTT. Amino acids: CASSQLAGGSTDTQYF.

The CDR3 DNA follows: TGTGCCAGCTCACCACCGAGAGGCTCAAACATTCAGTACTTC. Its translation: CASSPPRGSNIQYF. This chain joins TRBV18 and TRBJ2-4; no definite D call. Trimming pared 0 bases from V and 6 bases from J, leaving 9 bases between. CDR1 is KGHSH, CDR2 LQKENI, per germline. The CDR3 spans 14 residues.

This chain uses TRBV6-1 with TRBJ1-2, with D hard to call. The V end was cut by 0 bases, the J end by 2 bases, with 22 bases between. The CDR3 contains 19 residues. The germline CDR1 and CDR2 sequences are MNHNS and SASEGT. CDR3 sequence reads: CASSEALQVPTYGNYGYTF. Written as DNA, the CDR3 is TGTGCCAGCAGTGAAGCGCTTCAAGTCCCCACCTACGGGAACTATGGCTACACCTTC.

The V and J genes are TRBV27 and TRBJ1-2, with D perhaps matching TRBD1 (6 bases). The V end lost 4 bases, the J end lost 6 bases, and 12 bases lay between the germline ends. This CDR3 comprises 13 residues. The germline V gene encodes CDR1 MNHEY and CDR2 SMNVEV (reference sequence). The CDR3 DNA sequence: TGTGCCAGCAGTTGGGGGGGCAGCGATGGCTACACCTTC. Protein product: CASSWGGSDGYTF.

CDR3 DNA: TGTGCCAGCAGGCCGAGGGCGTGGGGGACCCAGTACTTC. As protein: CASRPRAWGTQYF. The chain carries TRBV12-3 or TRBV12-4 and TRBJ2-5, with TRBD2 as a possible D gene (5 bases). The CDR3 consists of 13 residues. V lost 6 bases and J 7 bases, leaving 15 bases between the germline ends.

This clone was observed a single time. For the CDR3, the DNA is TGTGCCAGCAGCGTAGGGGGGAGGTCCCTTGGGAACACTGAAGCTTTCTTT. Translated: CASSVGGRSLGNTEAFF. J is TRBJ1-1 and V is TRBV9; D perhaps matches TRBD1 (5 bases). Trimming pared 0 bases from V and 1 base from J, leaving 16 bases between. Germline V CDR1 and CDR2: SGDLS, YYNGEE. The CDR3 loop spans 17 amino acids.

The V call is TRBV9, the J call TRBJ2-5, with 9 bases identical to TRBD2. Trimming cost V 0 bases and J 6 bases; bases outside gene matches: 9. CDR1 and CDR2 from the germline V gene are SGDLS and YYNGEE. This CDR3 is 16 amino acids long. The CDR3 sequence is CASSVASASGEQTQYF. CDR3 nucleotide sequence: TGTGCCAGCAGCGTAGCTAGCGCTAGCGGGGAACAGACCCAGTACTTC.

The J gene is TRBJ2-7, the V gene TRBV10-2, with TRBD2 matching over 7 bases. Per germline, CDR1 WSHSY and CDR2 SAAADI. With V trimmed by 8 bases and J by 3 bases, 13 bases remained unmatched. The length of the CDR3 is 15 residues. In DNA form, the CDR3 reads TGCGCCAGCGTTCGTGGGAGGGGTAGTGACTACGAGCAGTACTTC. Translated: CASVRGRGSDYEQYF.

CDR3 amino acids: CASSQADRNTEAFF. The CDR3, as DNA: TGTGCCAGCAGCCAGGCGGACAGGAACACTGAAGCTTTCTTT. V usage is TRBV3-1 (or the pseudogene TRBV3-2) and J usage is TRBJ1-1, with D possibly being TRBD1 (6 bases). The germline gives CDR1 LGHDT, CDR2 YNNKEL (reference sequence). Trimming removed 3 bases at V and 1 base at J, with 9 bases between. The length of the CDR3 is 14 residues.

V usage is TRBV5-8 and J usage is TRBJ1-1; maybe TRBD1 (6 bases). The V gene lost 0 bases and the J gene lost 6 bases, with 12 bases spanning the gap. Germline CDR1 reads SGHTS; CDR2 reads YDEGEE. The CDR3 contains 14 residues. CDR3 sequence: CASSLVRGVAEAFF. CDR3 DNA sequence: TGTGCCAGCAGCTTGGTCAGGGGCGTCGCTGAAGCTTTCTTT.

This chain's CDR3 is CASSLAGMSPQHF. In DNA, the CDR3 is TGCGCCAGCAGCTTGGCAGGGATGAGCCCCCAGCATTTT. This sequence joins TRBV5-1 and TRBJ1-5; possibly TRBD1 for D (5 bases). This CDR3 comprises 13 residues. The V gene lost 0 bases and the J gene lost 10 bases, with 11 bases spanning the gap. Germline V gives CDR1 SGHRS, CDR2 YFSETQ.

J is TRBJ2-7 and V is TRBV3-1 (or the pseudogene TRBV3-2), with D possibly matching TRBD1 (6 bases). The germline V gene has CDR1 LGHDT and CDR2 YNNKEL (reference sequence). The CDR3 consists of 13 residues. Between the trimmed V and J ends, which lost 5 bases and 7 bases, there was a span of 15 bases. The CDR3 is CASSVQGQGEQYF. CDR3 DNA sequence: TGTGCCAGCAGCGTACAGGGCCAAGGGGAGCAGTACTTC.

V and J are TRBV10-2 and TRBJ1-2; D is perhaps TRBD1 (6 bases). Germline CDR1 reads WSHSY; CDR2 reads SAAADI. V lost 7 bases and J lost 6, with 18 bases in between. This CDR3 contains 14 residues. The CDR3 sequence is CASTTPTGRNGYTF. In DNA, the CDR3 is TGCGCCAGCACCACCCCGACAGGTAGAAATGGCTACACCTTC.

The chain links TRBV25-1 to TRBJ1-4, with 11 bases matching TRBD1. Germline-derived CDR1 and CDR2 are MGHDK and SYGVNS. This CDR3 region has 14 residues. The V and J ends lost 2 bases and 7 bases, in that order; junction bases with no gene match: 0. The CDR3 DNA sequence: TGTGCCAGCAGTGAAGGACAGGGGGCTGAAAAACTGTTTTTT. Protein sequence: CASSEGQGAEKLFF.

The gene calls are TRBV19 and TRBJ2-7; TRBD1 agrees at 8 bases. The CDR3 contains 15 residues. The V and J ends lost 6 bases and 3 bases, in that order; junction bases with no gene match: 10. Germline values: CDR1 LNHDA, CDR2 SQIVND (reference sequence). CDR3 nucleotide sequence: TGTGCCAGTAGGAGCGCAGGGGGCGAGATCTACGAGCAGTACTTC. Encoded protein: CASRSAGGEIYEQYF.

The CDR3 is CASSPTPDTQYF. In nucleotides, the CDR3 is TGTGCCAGCAGCCCCACTCCAGATACGCAGTATTTT. The chain has TRBV7-6 and TRBJ2-3; D is uncertain. The germline CDR1 and CDR2 sequences are SGHVS and FNYEAQ. V was trimmed by 5 bases and J by 4 bases, leaving 7 bases between them. This CDR3 comprises 12 residues.

The chain employs TRBV25-1 and TRBJ2-5; 8 bases are shared with TRBD2. The V and J ends lost 0 bases and 4 bases, in that order; junction bases with no gene match: 7. CDR1 is MGHDK, CDR2 SYGVNS, per germline. The CDR3 covers 16 residues. In DNA form, the CDR3 reads TGTGCCAGCAGTGAATATCGGGGGGGAGTCTCAGAGACCCAGTACTTC. Protein sequence: CASSEYRGGVSETQYF.

This clone was seen only once. The chain carries TRBV28 and TRBJ1-3; 10 nucleotides match TRBD1. V dropped 10 bases and J dropped 3; count of bases not matched to a gene: 9. Germline V gene data show CDR1 as MDHEN and CDR2 as SYDVKM. This CDR3 contains 15 residues. CDR3 bases: TGTGCCACCATCCTTTGGACAGGGGGTGGAAACACCATATATTTT. The encoded protein is CATILWTGGGNTIYF.

The chain combines TRBV27 with TRBJ1-1, with TRBD1 matching 9 bases. J lost 4 bases, V lost 6 bases, and 9 bases had no gene match. The germline CDR1 and CDR2 sequences are MNHEY and SMNVEV (reference sequence). The length of the CDR3 is 15 residues. CDR3 protein: CASRDTGGSSTEAFF. As DNA, the CDR3 is TGTGCCAGCAGGGATACAGGGGGCTCGAGCACTGAAGCTTTCTTT.

V gene TRBV19 combines with J gene TRBJ1-5; D might be TRBD1 (5 bases). From germline, CDR1 is LNHDA and CDR2 SQIVND (reference sequence). There are 16 residues in the CDR3. Trimming took 4 bases from V and 5 from J, leaving 18 bases between them. CDR3 amino acids: CASSKPWTVGHQPQHF. The CDR3 DNA reads as TGTGCCAGTAGTAAACCCTGGACGGTGGGGCATCAGCCCCAGCATTTT.

V gene TRBV6-2 or TRBV6-3 combines with J gene TRBJ1-2; D may be TRBD1 (5 bases). V was clipped by 7 bases and J by 4 bases, with 19 bases between them. Germline V gene data show CDR1 as MNHEY and CDR2 as SVGEGT. The CDR3 is 15 amino acids. The CDR3 is CASTPDSGRIYGYTF. The CDR3 DNA reads as TGTGCCAGCACCCCGGATTCAGGGCGAATCTATGGCTACACCTTC.

The V gene is TRBV3-1 (or the pseudogene TRBV3-2), the J gene TRBJ2-7, with TRBD1 matching over 11 bases. The ends lost 4 bases at V and 0 bases at J; junction bases unmatched: 2. Germline V gives CDR1 LGHDT, CDR2 YNNKEL (reference sequence). The CDR3 has 15 amino acids. The CDR3 DNA sequence: TGTGCCAGCAGCCCGGGACAGGGGGTCTCCTACGAGCAGTACTTC. This codes for CASSPGQGVSYEQYF.